Included here is one TCR beta chain sequence, with context. Its antigen is still unknown. Produced via immunoSEQ multiplex PCR; TCRdb's table is partial and in-frame only. The table includes some 100,000 clones, about 83% detected once. The data stem from a study of T cell responses to AZD1222 COVID-19 vaccine. General study results and limits: Vaccination with two AZD1222 doses was followed by a rise in Spike-specific TCR breadth and depth. Just a handful of AZD1222 recipients were seropositive at baseline. Only after the peak T cell response were repertoires sampled. Among the donors, most were white British and more were female, and clonal diversity was possibly underestimated.

Trimming pared 4 bases from V and 11 bases from J, leaving 17 bases between. The germline V gene encodes CDR1 LGHDT and CDR2 YNNKEL (reference sequence). The CDR3 totals 14 residues. The sample here was peripheral blood, taken on day 0 of AZD1222 vaccination. This TCR came from an adult in good health. V is TRBV3-1 (or the pseudogene TRBV3-2) and J is TRBJ1-4; D not certain. The CDR3: CASSPQGAGFKLFF. The CDR3 DNA follows: TGTGCCAGCAGCCCCCAAGGAGCAGGCTTTAAACTGTTTTTT.